These T cell receptor beta chains were read from a single sample in a study of technical replicates of blood from a handful of donors. Profiled with immunoSEQ multiplex PCR; TCRdb holds only in-frame clones, not every one. Of 75,000 to 95,000 clones in the sample, 90% to 95% were seen once. Sequencing was carried out using T cells isolated from PBMCs. Receptors originate from a human donor in good health. Each CDR3 is given with its conserved first and last residue. Fields, in order: D gene, clone size, J gene, V gene, CDR3 protein, CDR3 DNA. A D gene is named only where the DNA matches it firmly. Some rows have no size entry. The others give once, few or many, or a class for an expanded clone.

d_gene: TRBD2
abundance: -
j_gene: TRBJ2-1
v_gene: TRBV4-1
CDR3aa: CASSQEGDFRGGPNNEQFF
CDR3nt: TGCGCCAGCAGCCAAGAAGGGGACTTTCGGGGAGGGCCCAACAATGAGCAGTTCTTC

d_gene: -
abundance: -
j_gene: TRBJ2-5
v_gene: TRBV5-1
CDR3aa: CASSFDREETQYF
CDR3nt: TGCGCCAGCAGCTTTGACAGAGAAGAGACCCAGTACTTC

d_gene: -
abundance: -
j_gene: TRBJ1-2
v_gene: TRBV9
CDR3aa: CASSVGGLDYGYTF
CDR3nt: TGTGCCAGCAGCGTAGGGGGCCTTGACTATGGCTACACCTTC

d_gene: TRBD1
abundance: -
j_gene: TRBJ2-5
v_gene: TRBV10-3
CDR3aa: CAISEFSQGVRETQYF
CDR3nt: TGTGCCATCAGTGAGTTTTCACAGGGGGTCAGGGAGACCCAGTACTTC

d_gene: TRBD2
abundance: once
j_gene: TRBJ2-1
v_gene: TRBV30
CDR3aa: CAWSVRREVNEQFF
CDR3nt: TGTGCCTGGAGTGTACGGCGGGAGGTCAATGAGCAGTTCTTC

d_gene: -
abundance: -
j_gene: TRBJ2-1
v_gene: TRBV5-1
CDR3aa: CASSPGHYNEQFF
CDR3nt: TGCGCCAGCAGCCCCGGACATTACAATGAGCAGTTCTTC

d_gene: -
abundance: -
j_gene: TRBJ1-2
v_gene: TRBV6-5
CDR3aa: CASSYSDRLAYGYTF
CDR3nt: TGTGCCAGCAGTTACTCTGACAGGTTGGCCTATGGCTACACCTTC

d_gene: TRBD2
abundance: once
j_gene: TRBJ2-5
v_gene: TRBV15
CDR3aa: CATSIRSGRAVETQYF
CDR3nt: TGTGCCACCAGCATCCGTAGCGGGAGGGCCGTGGAGACCCAGTACTTC

d_gene: TRBD1
abundance: -
j_gene: TRBJ2-5
v_gene: TRBV6-5
CDR3aa: CASSYRGRQETQYF
CDR3nt: TGTGCCAGCAGTTACAGGGGGCGGCAAGAGACCCAGTACTTC

d_gene: -
abundance: -
j_gene: TRBJ2-1
v_gene: TRBV29-1
CDR3aa: CSVTSIGWSNEQFF
CDR3nt: TGCAGCGTCACTAGTATAGGGTGGTCGAATGAGCAGTTCTTC

d_gene: TRBD1
abundance: -
j_gene: TRBJ2-5
v_gene: TRBV9
CDR3aa: CASTSGDRGETQYF
CDR3nt: TGTGCCAGCACCTCAGGGGACAGGGGCGAGACCCAGTACTTC

d_gene: -
abundance: -
j_gene: TRBJ1-2
v_gene: TRBV9
CDR3aa: CASSVGVAARNYGYTF
CDR3nt: TGTGCCAGCAGCGTAGGGGTAGCAGCGCGTAACTATGGCTACACCTTC

d_gene: -
abundance: -
j_gene: TRBJ1-5
v_gene: TRBV10-1
CDR3aa: CASSASGFQPQHF
CDR3nt: TGCGCCAGCAGTGCGTCCGGGTTCCAGCCCCAGCATTTT

d_gene: -
abundance: -
j_gene: TRBJ2-5
v_gene: TRBV5-1
CDR3aa: CASSLETEQETQYF
CDR3nt: TGCGCCAGCAGCTTGGAAACAGAGCAAGAGACCCAGTACTTC

d_gene: -
abundance: -
j_gene: TRBJ2-5
v_gene: TRBV29-1
CDR3aa: CSVGGTAQETQYF
CDR3nt: TGCAGCGTGGGCGGGACTGCCCAAGAGACCCAGTACTTC

d_gene: -
abundance: -
j_gene: TRBJ1-2
v_gene: TRBV5-1
CDR3aa: CASSLGDGYGYTF
CDR3nt: TGCGCCAGCAGCTTAGGGGATGGGTATGGCTACACCTTC

d_gene: -
abundance: -
j_gene: TRBJ2-7
v_gene: TRBV7-9
CDR3aa: CASSHSYEQYF
CDR3nt: TGTGCCAGCAGCCACTCCTACGAGCAGTACTTC

d_gene: TRBD2
abundance: once
j_gene: TRBJ2-5
v_gene: TRBV25-1
CDR3aa: CASSDSSGKYQETQYF
CDR3nt: TGTGCCAGCAGTGATTCTAGCGGAAAATACCAAGAGACCCAGTACTTC

d_gene: -
abundance: -
j_gene: TRBJ1-1
v_gene: TRBV28
CDR3aa: CASQAPENTEAFF
CDR3nt: TGTGCCTCCCAGGCCCCAGAGAACACTGAAGCTTTCTTT

d_gene: TRBD2
abundance: -
j_gene: TRBJ2-2
v_gene: TRBV9
CDR3aa: CASSIAGGYTGELFF
CDR3nt: TGTGCCAGCAGTATAGCGGGGGGTTACACCGGGGAGCTGTTTTTT

d_gene: -
abundance: -
j_gene: TRBJ1-2
v_gene: TRBV14
CDR3aa: CASSAGTEYGYTF
CDR3nt: TGTGCCAGCAGCGCGGGGACGGAGTATGGCTACACCTTC

d_gene: TRBD2
abundance: -
j_gene: TRBJ2-1
v_gene: TRBV7-6
CDR3aa: CASSLGWLERGNEQFF
CDR3nt: TGTGCCAGCAGCTTAGGGTGGTTGGAGCGGGGCAATGAGCAGTTCTTC

d_gene: -
abundance: -
j_gene: TRBJ2-6
v_gene: TRBV6-1
CDR3aa: CASSRGDGANVLTF
CDR3nt: TGTGCCAGCAGCAGGGGTGACGGGGCCAACGTCCTGACTTTC

d_gene: -
abundance: -
j_gene: TRBJ1-4
v_gene: TRBV27
CDR3aa: CASSSYTELGAANEKLFF
CDR3nt: TGTGCCAGCAGCTCATACACCGAACTGGGGGCCGCGAATGAAAAACTGTTTTTT

d_gene: TRBD1
abundance: once
j_gene: TRBJ2-7
v_gene: TRBV5-1
CDR3aa: CASSPDRVLYEQYF
CDR3nt: TGCGCCAGCAGCCCGGACAGGGTTCTCTACGAGCAGTACTTC

d_gene: TRBD2
abundance: -
j_gene: TRBJ2-7
v_gene: TRBV5-5
CDR3aa: CASSWAGGGAGYEQYF
CDR3nt: TGTGCCAGCAGCTGGGCTGGCGGGGGGGCCGGCTACGAGCAGTACTTC

d_gene: -
abundance: -
j_gene: TRBJ2-1
v_gene: TRBV19
CDR3aa: CASSMRVEQFF
CDR3nt: TGTGCCAGTAGTATGAGGGTTGAGCAGTTCTTC

d_gene: TRBD2
abundance: -
j_gene: TRBJ2-1
v_gene: TRBV5-1
CDR3aa: CASTQRAPASGYPEAQFF
CDR3nt: TGCGCCAGCACCCAACGAGCCCCGGCTAGCGGGTATCCAGAGGCCCAGTTCTTC

d_gene: -
abundance: -
j_gene: TRBJ1-6
v_gene: TRBV30
CDR3aa: CAWRSRLSSYNSPLHF
CDR3nt: TGTGCCTGGAGGAGCAGGTTGAGCTCCTATAATTCACCCCTCCACTTT

d_gene: -
abundance: -
j_gene: TRBJ2-7
v_gene: TRBV4-1
CDR3aa: CASSQDQGSRNYEQYF
CDR3nt: TGCGCCAGCAGCCAAGATCAGGGTAGCCGGAACTACGAGCAGTACTTC

d_gene: -
abundance: -
j_gene: TRBJ1-5
v_gene: TRBV5-1
CDR3aa: CASSSTPQHF
CDR3nt: TGCGCCAGCAGCTCTACGCCCCAGCATTTT

d_gene: -
abundance: -
j_gene: TRBJ1-1
v_gene: TRBV5-5
CDR3aa: CASRSARGRDTEAFF
CDR3nt: TGTGCCAGCAGATCGGCTAGGGGCCGGGACACTGAAGCTTTCTTT

d_gene: TRBD1
abundance: -
j_gene: TRBJ2-1
v_gene: TRBV7-6
CDR3aa: CASSLRNRDRVPNEQFF
CDR3nt: TGTGCCAGCAGCTTACGGAACCGGGACAGGGTGCCCAATGAGCAGTTCTTC

d_gene: TRBD1
abundance: -
j_gene: TRBJ1-6
v_gene: TRBV6-4
CDR3aa: CASSEWDSPNSPLHF
CDR3nt: TGTGCCAGCAGTGAATGGGACAGTCCTAATTCACCCCTCCACTTT

d_gene: TRBD1
abundance: few
j_gene: TRBJ1-5
v_gene: TRBV28
CDR3aa: CASSQDRFSNQPQHF
CDR3nt: TGTGCCAGCAGCCAGGACAGGTTTAGCAATCAGCCCCAGCATTTT

d_gene: TRBD1
abundance: -
j_gene: TRBJ1-6
v_gene: TRBV6-4
CDR3aa: CASSDSTSTPRQGGSYNSPLHF
CDR3nt: TGTGCCAGCAGTGACTCGACGAGCACCCCCCGACAGGGAGGCTCCTATAATTCACCCCTCCACTTT

d_gene: -
abundance: -
j_gene: TRBJ1-1
v_gene: TRBV5-6
CDR3aa: CASKTRVVGTEAFF
CDR3nt: TGTGCCAGCAAGACAAGAGTGGTTGGGACTGAAGCTTTCTTT